Below are 25 T cell receptor beta chains sequenced from a single sample in a study of glioma-infiltrating T cells after dendritic cell vaccination (dated by TCRdb to about 2016). The library came from the immunoSEQ multiplex PCR assay. In TCRdb, the immuneACCESS table is reduced to in-frame sequences with V and J assigned. These tables do not hold every clone; where another copy was compared, an unresolved V gene accounts for under half, and the others remain unexplained. The table for this sample lists about 58,000 clones; about 80% of them were counted only once. The ten largest clones represent approximately 15% of the sample. Sample time point, as interpreted from the label and publication: after dendritic cell vaccination, including at tumor progression/relapse. Sequencing was performed on blood, taken after dendritic cell vaccination. These receptors all stem from a human donor with glioblastoma.

The rearrangement joins TRBV6-1 to TRBJ1-2; tentatively, D is TRBD1 (5 bases). The CDR3 has 12 residues. Germline V gives CDR1 MNHNS, CDR2 SASEGT. The ends were cut back, 8 bases at V and 2 bases at J, with 9 bases in the middle. CDR3 sequence: CASGRQNYGYTF. As DNA, the CDR3 is TGTGCCAGCGGCCGACAGAACTATGGCTACACCTTC.

Turning to this clone: A far larger clone is only one base removed, so a read error is likely. Other DNA sequences of this sample code for an identical CDR3. The chain links TRBV7-9 to TRBJ2-3, with D possibly TRBD2 on 5 matching bases. CDR1 SEHNR and CDR2 FQNEAQ come from the germline V gene (reference sequence). This CDR3 is built from 16 residues. Between the trimmed V and J ends, which lost 5 bases and 4 bases, there was a span of 19 bases. The CDR3 sequence is CASSLRQGGRADTQYF. The CDR3 DNA reads as TGTGCCAGCAGCCTGAGGCAAGGAGGTCGCGCAGATACGCAGTATTTT.

CDR3 bases: TGCGCCAGCAGCCGCTTCAGGGAGGATGAGCAGTTCTTC. Protein: CASSRFREDEQFF. V usage is TRBV5-1 and J usage is TRBJ2-1, with a tentative D call TRBD2 (6 bases). V lost 4 bases to trimming and J lost 8 bases, with 13 bases between them. Germline V gene lookup returns CDR1 SGHRS and CDR2 YFSETQ. The CDR3 spans 13 residues.

The chain recombines TRBV7-2 with TRBJ1-5; 10 bases are a match to TRBD1. J gave up 6 bases and V 5 bases, and 4 bases lay outside the gene matches. This CDR3 comprises 14 residues. The germline gives CDR1 SGHTA, CDR2 FQGNSA. CDR3 sequence: CASSPTGGFQPQHF. The DNA for the CDR3 is TGTGCCAGCAGCCCGACAGGGGGCTTTCAGCCCCAGCATTTT.

This rearrangement joins TRBV5-5 to TRBJ1-2; D is possibly TRBD1 (6 bases). The CDR3 loop spans 14 amino acids. Germline CDR1 SGHKS, CDR2 YYEKEE (reference sequence). V shed 4 bases and J shed 4 bases, with 14 bases lying between them. The CDR3 sequence is CASSMNRALYGYTF. In DNA, the CDR3 is TGTGCCAGCAGCATGAACAGGGCCCTCTATGGCTACACCTTC.

This clone was seen only a few times. The J gene is TRBJ1-1, the V gene TRBV19; D unresolved. The CDR3 has 15 amino acids. Between the trimmed V and J ends, which lost 5 bases and 1 base, there was a span of 14 bases. Per germline, CDR1 LNHDA and CDR2 SQIVND (reference sequence). CDR3 sequence reads: CASSPQHVGNTEAFF. The CDR3 bases are TGTGCCAGTAGTCCCCAACACGTTGGGAACACTGAAGCTTTCTTT.

The chain combines TRBV25-1 with TRBJ1-1; 8 nucleotides agree with TRBD1. Germline CDR1 and CDR2: MGHDK and SYGVNS. The CDR3 covers 17 residues. V lost 5 bases to trimming and J lost 3 bases; unmatched junction nucleotides: 14. The CDR3: CASSSGQGAILDTEAFF. The CDR3 DNA sequence: TGTGCCAGCAGTTCAGGGCAGGGGGCCATTCTGGACACTGAAGCTTTCTTT.

V and J are TRBV10-1 and TRBJ1-1; D is unresolved. Trimming took 4 bases from V and 3 from J, leaving 9 bases between them. The CDR3 is 13 amino acids. Germline CDR1 WNHNN, CDR2 SYGVQD (reference sequence). The CDR3 protein is CASSAEGYTEAFF. In nucleotides, the CDR3 is TGCGCCAGCAGTGCCGAGGGCTACACTGAAGCTTTCTTT.

This clone was detected once. V is TRBV6-5 and J is TRBJ2-3; TRBD1 matches at 12 bases. Trimming at V came to 5 bases and at J to 6 bases, leaving 3 bases not matched to a gene. The length of the CDR3 is 14 residues. CDR1 and CDR2 from the germline V gene are MNHEY and SVGAGI. DNA of the CDR3: TGTGCCAGCAGTGGGACAGGGGGCGAGGATACGCAGTATTTT. Translated, it gives CASSGTGGEDTQYF.

V usage is TRBV2 and J usage is TRBJ2-2; TRBD2 aligns across 8 bases. The CDR3 consists of 16 residues. Germline values: CDR1 SNHLY, CDR2 FYNNEI. With V trimmed by 8 bases and J by 0 bases, 8 bases remained unmatched. Here the CDR3 reads CASSPLGLANTGELFF. For the CDR3, the DNA is TGTGCCAGCTCCCCGCTGGGACTAGCGAACACCGGGGAGCTGTTTTTT. The full variable domain, rest sourced from reference TRBV2 and TRBJ2-2, is EPEVTQTPSHQVTQMGQEVILRCVPISNHLYFYWYRQILGQKVEFLVSFYNNEISEKSEIFDDQFSVERPDGSNFTLKIRSTKLEDSAMYFCASSPLGLANTGELFFGEGSRLTVL.

The chain recombines TRBV18 with TRBJ2-1; D gene ambiguous. Looked up from germline, CDR1 is KGHSH and CDR2 is LQKENI. V was trimmed by 0 bases and J by 6 bases, leaving 9 bases between them. This CDR3 has 14 amino acids. Here the CDR3 DNA reads TGTGCCAGCTCACCACCCACACGAACCAATGAGCAGTTCTTC. It is translated as CASSPPTRTNEQFF.

The CDR3 here is CASSITMAGSYNSPLHF. CDR3 coding DNA: TGTGCCAGTAGTATAACGATGGCGGGCTCCTATAATTCACCCCTCCACTTT. The rearrangement links TRBV19 to TRBJ1-6; D is uncertain. Trimming took 2 bases from V and 0 from J, leaving 11 bases between them. The length of the CDR3 is 17 residues. Germline lookup yields CDR1 LNHDA and CDR2 SQIVND (reference sequence).

The chain combines TRBV5-1 with TRBJ1-1; D unclear. With 3 bases removed from V and 5 bases from J, the gap between germline ends came to 17 bases. The CDR3 runs to 15 residues. In germline, CDR1 is SGHRS, CDR2 YFSETQ. The CDR3 loop reads CASSSKGRAVTEAFF. The CDR3 region has the DNA TGCGCCAGCAGCTCAAAAGGGCGGGCAGTAACTGAAGCTTTCTTT.

The chain has TRBV30 and TRBJ1-1; D possibly corresponds to TRBD1 (5 bases). V lost 1 base and J lost 1, with 7 bases in between. The CDR3 has 13 amino acids. Germline V gene data show CDR1 as GTSNPN and CDR2 as SVGIG (reference sequence). The CDR3 reads CAWSGGQNTEAFF. The CDR3 nucleotides read TGTGCCTGGAGTGGCGGACAGAACACTGAAGCTTTCTTT.

The rearrangement joins TRBV2 to TRBJ2-5; 9 bases line up with TRBD1. The CDR3 is 13 amino acids. CDR1 and CDR2 from the germline V gene are SNHLY and FYNNEI. The junction had 7 bases not matched to a gene; V was cut back by 11 bases and J by 3 bases. The CDR3 spells CAGGRDREETQYF. DNA for the CDR3: TGTGCCGGCGGCCGGGACAGGGAAGAGACCCAGTACTTC.

This clone has just one count. The CDR3 sequence is CASSIEGQGINEQYF. The CDR3 region has the DNA TGTGCCAGTAGTATAGAAGGGCAGGGTATCAACGAGCAGTACTTC. The gene calls are TRBV19 and TRBJ2-7; D may be TRBD1 (5 bases). V was pared by 0 bases and J by 5 bases, with 14 bases between. Per the germline V gene, CDR1 is LNHDA and CDR2 is SQIVND (reference sequence). The CDR3 has 15 residues. Drawing the rest from reference TRBV19 and TRBJ2-7, the complete variable domain is DGGITQSPKYLFRKEGQNVTLSCEQNLNHDAMYWYRQDPGQGLRLIYYSQIVNDFQKGDIAEGYSVSREKKESFPLTVTSAQKNPTAFYLCASSIEGQGINEQYFGPGTRLTVT.

J is TRBJ2-2 and V is TRBV2, with TRBD2 matching 12 bases. The CDR3 is 15 amino acids. Germline CDR1 reads SNHLY; CDR2 reads FYNNEI. V shed 10 bases, J shed 7 bases, and the junction held 10 bases outside the gene matches. CDR3 sequence (DNA): TGTGCCAAAACGCTAGCGGGGGGGCGTGACGGGGAGCTGTTTTTT. Amino acid sequence: CAKTLAGGRDGELFF.

Written as DNA, the CDR3 is TGCGCCAGCAGCAAGCCGGACAGGGCGAACACTGAAGCTTTCTTT. Its translation is CASSKPDRANTEAFF. The chain combines TRBV5-1 with TRBJ1-1; 8 bases align to TRBD1. Germline-derived CDR1 and CDR2 are SGHRS and YFSETQ. V was clipped by 4 bases and J by 1 base; unmatched bases: 6. The CDR3 loop spans 15 amino acids.

This chain links TRBV2 with TRBJ2-2; 8 bases line up with TRBD1. Per germline, CDR1 SNHLY and CDR2 FYNNEI. The CDR3 sequence is 16 residues long. V lost 4 bases, J lost 6 bases, and 10 bases stayed unmatched. CDR3 sequence (DNA): TGTGCCAGCAGTGCAAATCCCAGGGGGCAGGCCGGGGAGCTGTTTTTT. Translation: CASSANPRGQAGELFF.

The chain has TRBV4-1 and TRBJ2-5; a weak D match, TRBD1 (6 bases). The CDR3 contains 13 residues. CDR1 MGHRA and CDR2 YSYEKL come from the germline V gene. V dropped 0 bases and J dropped 8 bases, with 10 bases sitting between them. The CDR3 loop is CASSQEGHLTQYF. The CDR3, as DNA: TGCGCCAGCAGCCAAGAGGGACATCTAACCCAGTACTTC.

The chain joins TRBV30 to TRBJ1-6; TRBD1 matches at 7 bases. The CDR3 length is 15 residues. After removal of 2 bases from V and 9 bases from J, the junction contained 10 bases not matched to a gene. The germline CDR1 and CDR2 sequences are GTSNPN and SVGIG (reference sequence). The CDR3 sequence: CAWSPRDSLPSPLHF. CDR3 bases: TGTGCCTGGAGTCCCCGGGACAGCCTCCCTTCACCCCTCCACTTT.

This chain connects TRBV27 to TRBJ1-2; 11 nucleotides agree with TRBD1. The CDR3 covers 13 residues. Losses at the gene ends were 2 bases for V and 7 bases for J; bases not matched to a gene: 0. Germline loops: CDR1 MNHEY, CDR2 SMNVEV (reference sequence). CDR3 protein: CASSLGQGAGYTF. The DNA for the CDR3 is TGTGCCAGCAGTTTAGGACAGGGGGCTGGCTACACCTTC.

The genes are TRBV2 and TRBJ1-1; weak D call: TRBD1 (6 bases). Germline CDR1 reads SNHLY; CDR2 reads FYNNEI. Deletions cut 1 base from V and 1 base from J, with 10 bases between. The CDR3 runs 15 residues. The CDR3 spells CASSEGVGANTEAFF. The CDR3 nucleotides are TGTGCCAGCAGTGAAGGTGTGGGGGCGAACACTGAAGCTTTCTTT.

The V gene is TRBV7-3, the J gene TRBJ2-2; tentatively, D is TRBD2 (5 bases). This CDR3 comprises 14 residues. Looked up from germline, CDR1 is SGHTA and CDR2 is FQGTGA. Trimming removed 4 bases from V and 5 bases from J, with 11 bases in between. The CDR3 loop is CASSSQGGTGELFF. The CDR3 DNA reads TGTGCCAGCAGCTCCCAAGGAGGTACCGGGGAGCTGTTTTTT.

This rearrangement joins TRBV13 to TRBJ2-5; TRBD2 is a possible D gene (5 bases). The J call may be faulty, since TRBJ2-7 better matches the DNA end. The CDR3 length is 12 residues. CDR1 and CDR2 (germline): PRHDT, FYEKMQ (reference sequence). The chain's CDR3 is CASSPLSGEQYF. CDR3 coding DNA: TGTGCCAGCAGCCCTCTCAGCGGCGAGCAGTACTTC.